A single sample gave rise to the 24 T cell receptor beta chains below, sequenced in a study of Graves' ophthalmopathy and Graves' hyperthyroidism. Amplifying from RNA transcripts, the study obtained TCR beta CDR3 regions. After a first-round RT-PCR with HTBI primers, a second-round multiplex PCR was run. TCRdb called the multiplex PCR reads again in MiXCR, with one record for every CDR3 protein. This sample carries a few hundred thousand distinct CDR3 sequences, just over 15% of them seen once, and the ten largest clones take roughly 7%. Sequenced input: peripheral blood. The receptors were gathered from a woman aged 18-29 years with stable Graves' hyperthyroidism.

This chain joins TRBV19 and TRBJ1-5; D not certain. Between the trimmed V and J ends, which lost 1 base and 7 bases, there was a span of 11 bases. The CDR3 is 14 residues long. CDR1 and CDR2 from the germline V gene are LNHDA and SQIVND (reference sequence). CDR3 in amino acids: CASSIGGDPQPQHF. In DNA, the CDR3 is TGTGCCAGTAGTATAGGAGGTGACCCGCAGCCCCAGCATTTT. The whole variable domain, filled in from reference TRBV19 and TRBJ1-5, reads DGGITQSPKYLFRKEGQNVTLSCEQNLNHDAMYWYRQDPGQGLRLIYYSQIVNDFQKGDIAEGYSVSREKKESFPLTVTSAQKNPTAFYLCASSIGGDPQPQHFGDGTRLSIL.

V gene TRBV7-2 combines with J gene TRBJ1-2, with D possibly being TRBD1 (6 bases). This CDR3 comprises 15 residues. V lost 1 base and J lost 4, with 13 bases in between. Per germline, CDR1 SGHTA and CDR2 FQGNSA. This chain's CDR3 is CASSLGGGGIYGYTF. CDR3 coding DNA: TGTGCCAGCAGCTTAGGGGGGGGCGGAATCTATGGCTACACCTTC.

This clonotype was counted many times. V is TRBV11-2 and J is TRBJ2-5; 9 positions agree with TRBD2. Germline V gives CDR1 SGHAT, CDR2 FQNNGV. V was pared by 7 bases and J by 1 base, with 4 bases of the junction left unmatched. The CDR3 is made up of 14 amino acids. As DNA, the CDR3 is TGTGCCAGCACTCGTAGCGGGGGCCAAGAGACCCAGTACTTC. It specifies CASTRSGGQETQYF.

This clonotype was seen a few times. The chain joins TRBV9 to TRBJ1-1; D gene unclear. CDR3 length equals 13 residues. Germline V gene sequence: CDR1 SGDLS, CDR2 YYNGEE. Trimming removed 3 bases from V and 3 bases from J, with 9 bases in between. The CDR3: CASSGTIDTEAFF. CDR3 bases: TGTGCCAGCAGCGGCACGATCGACACTGAAGCTTTCTTT.

This clonotype has a count of ten or more. The chain uses TRBV6-1 and TRBJ2-2, with TRBD1 as a possible D gene (5 bases). Germline CDR1 reads MNHNS; CDR2 reads SASEGT. Trimming cost V 0 bases and J 4 bases, with 9 bases left between them. This CDR3 spans 15 amino acids. CDR3: CASSEAPDITGELFF. In nucleotides, the CDR3 is TGTGCCAGCAGTGAAGCCCCGGACATCACCGGGGAGCTGTTTTTT.

The gene calls are TRBV4-1 and TRBJ1-5, with D possibly matching TRBD1 (5 bases). CDR3 size: 17 residues. The V end lost 2 bases, the J end lost 6 bases, and 20 bases lay between the germline ends. Germline V lookup: CDR1 MGHRA, CDR2 YSYEKL. DNA for the CDR3: TGCGCCAGCAGCCAATTTGGGGTAGACAGTATAGGTCAGCCCCAGCATTTT. Translating gives CASSQFGVDSIGQPQHF.

This chain uses TRBV6-1 with TRBJ2-2, with 10 nucleotides matching TRBD2. CDR1 and CDR2 (germline): MNHNS, SASEGT. The CDR3 has 16 residues. With 3 bases clipped from V and 5 bases from J, the junction kept 6 bases outside the gene matches. The CDR3 loop is CASSESLAGVTGELFF. CDR3 coding DNA: TGTGCCAGCAGTGAGAGTCTAGCGGGAGTGACCGGGGAGCTGTTTTTT.

Comments on this clonotype: A clone one base away is much larger, so this may be a read error. The conserved phenylalanine or tryptophan is not found at the CDR3 terminus, so this likely reflects a read error. V is TRBV6-2 or TRBV6-3 and J is TRBJ2-7; 10 nucleotides match TRBD2. The CDR3 sequence is 18 residues long. Germline V CDR1 and CDR2: MNHEY, SVGEGT. The CDR3 sequence is CTSSSSGGANHWRYEQYL. In nucleotides, the CDR3 is TGTACCAGCAGTTCAAGCGGGGGGGCGAATCATTGGAGGTACGAGCAGTACCTC.

This clonotype was counted many times. The V and J genes are TRBV6-5 and TRBJ1-1; 10 bases line up with TRBD1. Looked up from germline, CDR1 is MNHEY and CDR2 is SVGAGI. With 4 bases clipped from V and 2 bases from J, the junction kept 4 bases outside the gene matches. The CDR3 spans 15 residues. The CDR3 loop is CASSSGQGYNTEAFF. The CDR3 DNA reads as TGTGCCAGCAGTTCGGGACAGGGGTATAACACTGAAGCTTTCTTT.

This clonotype was counted ten times or more. This rearrangement joins TRBV2 to TRBJ1-1; perhaps TRBD1 as D (6 bases). This CDR3 has 13 amino acids. Germline-derived CDR1 and CDR2 are SNHLY and FYNNEI. The ends were cut back, 6 bases at V and 4 bases at J, with 12 bases in the middle. CDR3 sequence: CASRTGGSTEAFF. The CDR3 region has the DNA TGTGCCAGCAGGACAGGAGGGAGCACTGAAGCTTTCTTT.

The chain carries TRBV25-1 and TRBJ2-7, with D perhaps being TRBD1 or TRBD2 (6 bases each). This CDR3 is 16 amino acids long. Germline CDR1 and CDR2: MGHDK and SYGVNS. Trimming removed 4 bases at V and 7 bases at J, with 23 bases between. The CDR3 spells CASSGVWGAGPGEQYF. The DNA of the CDR3 is TGTGCCAGCAGTGGGGTCTGGGGGGCGGGCCCCGGGGAGCAGTACTTC.

At least ten counts were recorded for this clonotype. The chain carries TRBV20-1 and TRBJ2-7; the D gene is possibly TRBD2 (6 bases). Germline CDR1 is DFQATT and CDR2 is SNEGSKA (reference sequence). Trimming cost V 5 bases and J 0 bases, with 17 bases left between them. The CDR3 sequence is 15 residues long. Written as DNA, the CDR3 is TGCAGTGCTCTTAGGGACGGGAGCAGCTCCTACGAGCAGTACTTC. Protein sequence: CSALRDGSSSYEQYF.

To note about this clonotype: Mismatch with germline at one junction end may stem from a read error. The chain joins TRBV7-8 to TRBJ1-1; maybe TRBD1 (5 bases). This CDR3 spans 18 amino acids. Germline V lookup: CDR1 SGHVS, CDR2 FQNEAQ. The CDR3 nucleotides read TGTGCTAGCAGCTTAGTAACCCGTAGGCAGGGTTGGAACACTGAAGCTTGCTTT. Its protein product is CASSLVTRRQGWNTEACF.

The sample holds many counts of this clonotype. This CDR3 reads CAISDDRGQDGYTF. CDR3 sequence (DNA): TGTGCCATCAGTGATGACAGGGGGCAAGATGGCTACACCTTC. The chain combines TRBV10-3 with TRBJ1-2, with TRBD1 identical over 10 bases. Germline CDR1 reads ENHRY; CDR2 reads SYGVKD. V lost 3 bases, J lost 6 bases, and 4 bases stayed unmatched. The CDR3 is made up of 14 amino acids.

This clonotype was seen at least ten times. The rearrangement links TRBV19 to TRBJ1-1; 8 bases line up with TRBD1. J gave up 3 bases and V 5 bases, and 5 bases lay outside the gene matches. The germline V gene encodes CDR1 LNHDA and CDR2 SQIVND (reference sequence). The CDR3 has 14 residues. The CDR3 nucleotides are TGTGCCAGTAGTTGGGACAGGCGATACACTGAAGCTTTCTTT. Residues: CASSWDRRYTEAFF. The whole variable domain, remainder taken from reference TRBV19 and TRBJ1-1, is DGGITQSPKYLFRKEGQNVTLSCEQNLNHDAMYWYRQDPGQGLRLIYYSQIVNDFQKGDIAEGYSVSREKKESFPLTVTSAQKNPTAFYLCASSWDRRYTEAFFGQGTRLTVV.

Ten or more counts support this clonotype. The chain recombines TRBV11-3 with TRBJ2-7, with 7 bases identical to TRBD1. This CDR3 has 13 amino acids. Germline V gives CDR1 SGHNT, CDR2 YENEEA. V shed 5 bases and J 3 bases; nucleotides not matched to a gene: 4. The CDR3 reads CASSKGTDYEQYF. The CDR3, as DNA: TGTGCCAGCAGCAAGGGGACAGACTACGAGCAGTACTTC.

This rearrangement joins TRBV5-1 to TRBJ2-5; possible D gene TRBD1, 6 bases. V lost 4 bases to trimming and J lost 5 bases, with 15 bases between them. The CDR3 length is 14 residues. CDR1 and CDR2 (germline): SGHRS, YFSETQ. The CDR3 DNA is TGCGCCAGCAGCCATACAGGGCAAATCGAGACCCAGTACTTC. It specifies CASSHTGQIETQYF.

This clonotype was seen ten or more times. V usage is TRBV7-2 and J usage is TRBJ2-5; no reliable D call. V dropped 2 bases and J dropped 5 bases, with 9 bases sitting between them. CDR3 length: 13 residues. Germline V gives CDR1 SGHTA, CDR2 FQGNSA. CDR3 sequence reads: CASSLNLQETQYF. CDR3 sequence (DNA): TGTGCCAGCAGCTTAAACCTACAGGAGACCCAGTACTTC. Using reference TRBV7-2 and TRBJ2-5 for the parts outside the CDR3, the full variable domain is GAGVSQSPSNKVTEKGKDVELRCDPISGHTALYWYRQSLGQGLEFLIYFQGNSAPDKSGLPSDRFSAERTGGSVSTLTIQRTQQEDSAVYLCASSLNLQETQYFGPGTRLLVL.

This clonotype was counted many times. V and J are TRBV12-3 or TRBV12-4 and TRBJ1-6, with a tentative D call TRBD1 (5 bases). Between the trimmed V and J ends, which lost 2 bases and 5 bases, there was a span of 16 bases. The CDR3 contains 17 residues. The CDR3 is CASSLRVSGSHNSPLHF. The CDR3 DNA follows: TGTGCCAGCAGTTTAAGGGTGTCAGGGTCACATAATTCACCCCTCCACTTT.

This clonotype was detected ten times or more. For the CDR3, the DNA is TGTGCCAGCAGTTTATCGAACGGGGGCGCGGGCACTGAAGCTTTCTTT. It translates to CASSLSNGGAGTEAFF. J is TRBJ1-1 and V is TRBV27; possibly TRBD1 for D (6 bases). The germline V gene encodes CDR1 MNHEY and CDR2 SMNVEV (reference sequence). V lost 0 bases and J 4 bases, leaving 15 bases between the germline ends. The CDR3 contains 16 residues.

This clonotype was seen at least ten times. The chain has TRBV13 and TRBJ1-1, with D unresolved. Germline assignment: CDR1 PRHDT and CDR2 FYEKMQ (reference sequence). V lost 5 bases and J lost 3, with 10 bases in between. The CDR3 has 13 amino acids. CDR3: CASSPEGYTEAFF. In DNA form, the CDR3 reads TGTGCCAGCAGCCCTGAGGGCTACACTGAAGCTTTCTTT.

This clonotype was recorded a few times. CDR3 nucleotide sequence: TGTGCCAGCTCATTAGCGGGGGGGCTTCGTTACGAGCAGTACTTC. Protein sequence: CASSLAGGLRYEQYF. The J gene is TRBJ2-7, the V gene TRBV18; 11 bases map to TRBD2. CDR1 is KGHSH and CDR2 is LQKENI in the germline V gene. V was pared by 5 bases and J by 4 bases, with 7 bases of the junction left unmatched. This CDR3 comprises 15 residues.

This chain links TRBV19 with TRBJ2-2; D may be TRBD1 (6 bases). The CDR3 has 16 residues. Trimming removed 1 base from V and 4 bases from J, with 13 bases in between. The germline gives CDR1 LNHDA, CDR2 SQIVND (reference sequence). The CDR3 nucleotides are TGTGCCAGTAGTATAGTAGTTGGCAGGGGCACCGGGGAGCTGTTTTTT. As protein: CASSIVVGRGTGELFF.

The chain combines TRBV24-1 with TRBJ1-5, with 10 positions matching TRBD1. The CDR3 runs 16 residues. Germline trimming cut 3 bases from V and 5 bases from J; bases unmatched to any gene: 6. Germline CDR1 and CDR2: KGHDR and SFDVKD. DNA for the CDR3: TGTGCCACCAGTGATAGGGACAGGGGTATTGATCAGCCCCAGCATTTT. Protein product: CATSDRDRGIDQPQHF.